This T cell receptor beta chain was sequenced during a study of CD8+CD57+ T cells in acquired aplastic anemia. For CDR3 and TCR beta VDJ profiling, genomic DNA was the template used. TCRdb reprocessed the reads with MiXCR, giving one entry per CDR3 protein. Among around 220,000 distinct CDR3 sequences, around 50% were seen once, and the ten largest hold just under 20%. Flow cytometry had shown expanded CD8+CD57+ cells in the patients chosen for sequencing. Every patient was diagnosed with severe acquired aplastic anemia. The CDR3 runs to 14 residues. The V end lost 6 bases, the J end lost 6 bases, and 15 bases lay between the germline ends. Germline loops: CDR1 SNHLY, CDR2 FYNNEI.

Specimen: sorted CD4+, CD8+, or CD8+CD57+ T cells (not recorded which) from PBMCs. The J gene is TRBJ1-5, the V gene TRBV2; D perhaps matches TRBD1 (5 bases). This TCR was recovered from a human donor with aplastic anemia. CDR3 region: CASSDRGVGQPQHF. DNA of the CDR3: TGTGCCAGCAGCGATCGGGGGGTCGGTCAGCCCCAGCATTTT.